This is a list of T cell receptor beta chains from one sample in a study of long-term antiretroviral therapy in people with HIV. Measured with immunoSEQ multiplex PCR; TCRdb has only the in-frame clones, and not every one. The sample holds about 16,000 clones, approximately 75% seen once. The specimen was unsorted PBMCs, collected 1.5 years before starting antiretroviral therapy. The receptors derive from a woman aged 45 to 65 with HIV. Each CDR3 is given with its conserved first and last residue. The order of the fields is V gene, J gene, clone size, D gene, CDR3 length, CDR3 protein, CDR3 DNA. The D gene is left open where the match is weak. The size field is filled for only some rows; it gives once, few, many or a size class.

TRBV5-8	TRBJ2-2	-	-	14	CASSLRQNTGELFF	TGTGCCAGCAGCTTGAGACAGAACACCGGGGAGCTGTTTTTT
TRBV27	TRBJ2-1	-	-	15	CASSLGPGTALQQFF	TGTGCCAGCAGTTTGGGTCCCGGGACTGCCCTCCAGCAGTTCTTC
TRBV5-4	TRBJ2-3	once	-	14	CASSLSGGADTQYF	TGTGCCAGCAGCTTGAGCGGCGGCGCAGATACGCAGTATTTT
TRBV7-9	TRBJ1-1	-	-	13	CASSLSPDTEAFF	TGTGCCAGCAGCTTAAGCCCAGACACTGAAGCTTTCTTT
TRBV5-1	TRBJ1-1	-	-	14	CASSLWAGDTEAFF	TGCGCCAGCAGCTTGTGGGCGGGGGACACTGAAGCTTTCTTT
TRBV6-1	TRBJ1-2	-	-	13	CASRHRDNYGYTF	TGTGCCAGCAGGCACAGGGATAACTATGGCTACACCTTC
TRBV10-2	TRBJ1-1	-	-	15	CASSESPSVNTEAFF	TGCGCCAGCAGTGAGTCCCCGAGTGTTAACACTGAAGCTTTCTTT
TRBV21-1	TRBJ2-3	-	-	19	CASSKQRRKTGGSTDTQYF	TGTGCCAGCAGCAAACAAAGGAGAAAGACAGGGGGAAGCACAGATACGCAGTATTTT
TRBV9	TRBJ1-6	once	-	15	CASSVAGGLVSPLHF	TGTGCCAGCAGCGTAGCTGGGGGGCTAGTTTCACCCCTCCACTTT
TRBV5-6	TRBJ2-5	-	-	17	CASSRPPSGGYQETQYF	TGTGCCAGCAGCCGACCCCCCAGCGGAGGGTACCAAGAGACCCAGTACTTC
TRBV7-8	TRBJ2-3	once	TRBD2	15	CASSLFRLAGDTQYF	TGTGCCAGCAGCTTATTTAGGCTAGCGGGAGATACGCAGTATTTT
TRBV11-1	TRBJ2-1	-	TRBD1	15	CASSRTGAPYNEQFF	TGTGCCAGCAGCCGTACAGGGGCCCCCTACAATGAGCAGTTCTTC
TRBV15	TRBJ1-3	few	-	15	CATSRAAVMSSTIYF	TGTGCCACCAGCAGAGCCGCTGTGATGAGTAGCACCATATATTTT
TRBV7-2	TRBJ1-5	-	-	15	CASRANRDGNQPQHF	TGTGCCAGCAGAGCTAACAGGGATGGCAATCAGCCCCAGCATTTT
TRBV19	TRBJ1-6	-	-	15	CASTIYHGNNSPLHF	TGTGCCAGTACCATATATCACGGTAATAATTCACCCCTCCACTTT
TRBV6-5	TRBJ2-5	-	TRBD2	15	CASSLAGAWGETQYF	TGTGCCAGCAGCCTAGCGGGGGCGTGGGGAGAGACCCAGTACTTC
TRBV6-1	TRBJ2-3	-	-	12	CASSEKRDTQYF	TGTGCCAGCAGTGAAAAGAGAGATACGCAGTATTTT
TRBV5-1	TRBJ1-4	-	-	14	CASSLAGEDEKLFF	TGCGCCAGCAGCTTAGCAGGGGAAGATGAAAAACTGTTTTTT
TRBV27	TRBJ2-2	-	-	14	CASSLLTNTGELFF	TGTGCCAGCAGTTTACTGACGAACACCGGGGAGCTGTTTTTT
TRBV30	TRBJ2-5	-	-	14	CAWSVLWERVTQYF	TGTGCCTGGAGTGTACTATGGGAGAGGGTGACCCAGTACTTC
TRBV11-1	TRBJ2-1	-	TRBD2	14	CASSLALTSGEQFF	TGTGCCAGCAGCTTAGCGCTGACTAGCGGGGAGCAGTTCTTC
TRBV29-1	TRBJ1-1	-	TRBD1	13	CSVGQGRNTEAFF	TGCAGCGTAGGACAGGGAAGGAACACTGAAGCTTTCTTT
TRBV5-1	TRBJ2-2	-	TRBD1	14	CASSLEGQTGELFF	TGCGCCAGCAGCTTGGAGGGACAGACCGGGGAGCTGTTTTTT
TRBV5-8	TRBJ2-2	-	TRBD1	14	CASSHRGYTGELFF	TGTGCCAGCAGTCACAGGGGGTACACCGGGGAGCTGTTTTTT
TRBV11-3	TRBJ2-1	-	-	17	CASSLNSRGGGYNEQFF	TGTGCCAGCAGCTTAAATTCTAGGGGGGGCGGTTACAATGAGCAGTTCTTC
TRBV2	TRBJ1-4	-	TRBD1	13	CASSGQGAGKLFF	TGTGCCAGCAGCGGACAGGGGGCTGGGAAACTGTTTTTT
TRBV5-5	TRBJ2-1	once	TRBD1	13	CASSWDRLGEQFF	TGTGCCAGCAGCTGGGACAGGTTGGGCGAGCAGTTCTTC
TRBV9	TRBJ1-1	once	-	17	CASSVAEGGPPNTEAFF	TGTGCCAGCAGCGTAGCGGAGGGGGGGCCACCGAACACTGAAGCTTTCTTT
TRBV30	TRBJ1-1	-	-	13	CAWSVSPYTEAFF	TGTGCCTGGAGTGTATCCCCTTACACTGAAGCTTTCTTT
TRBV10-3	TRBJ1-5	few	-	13	CAIKGQVNQPQHF	TGTGCCATCAAGGGTCAGGTCAATCAGCCCCAGCATTTT
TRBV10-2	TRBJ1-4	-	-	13	CAIKGGPNEKLFF	TGCGCCATCAAAGGAGGCCCTAATGAAAAACTGTTTTTT
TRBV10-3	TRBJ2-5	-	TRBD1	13	CATRKTGQETQYF	TGTGCCACAAGAAAGACAGGGCAAGAGACCCAGTACTTC
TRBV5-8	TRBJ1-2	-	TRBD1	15	CASSLIGGQGLGYTF	TGTGCCAGCAGCCTGATCGGGGGACAGGGATTAGGCTACACCTTC
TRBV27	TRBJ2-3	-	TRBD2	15	CASSALAGGSDTQYF	TGTGCCAGCAGTGCCTTAGCGGGGGGCTCGGATACGCAGTATTTT
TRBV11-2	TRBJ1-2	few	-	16	CASSLGRGGQNYGYTF	TGTGCCAGCAGCTTGGGACGGGGGGGGCAGAACTATGGCTACACCTTC
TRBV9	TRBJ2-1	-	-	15	CASSVVGGPGDEQFF	TGTGCCAGCAGCGTAGTCGGGGGGCCCGGAGATGAGCAGTTCTTC
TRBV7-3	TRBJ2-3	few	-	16	CASSESRGTATDTQYF	TGTGCCAGCAGTGAGTCACGGGGGACCGCCACAGATACGCAGTATTTT
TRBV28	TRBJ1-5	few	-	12	CASDQGNQPQHF	TGTGCCAGCGACCAGGGCAATCAGCCCCAGCATTTT
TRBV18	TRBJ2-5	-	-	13	CASSPESEETQYF	TGTGCCAGCTCACCGGAATCAGAAGAGACCCAGTACTTC
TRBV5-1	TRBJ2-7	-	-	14	CASSPDLGGYEQYF	TGCGCCAGCAGCCCGGATTTAGGGGGTTACGAGCAGTACTTC
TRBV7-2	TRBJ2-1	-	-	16	CASSREGGATYNEQFF	TGTGCCAGCAGCCGCGAAGGGGGGGCTACCTACAATGAGCAGTTCTTC
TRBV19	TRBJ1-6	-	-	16	CASEMTRGTTNSPLHF	TGTGCCAGTGAGATGACCCGCGGGACAACCAATTCACCCCTCCACTTT
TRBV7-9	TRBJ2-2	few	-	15	CASSLSGGVTGELFF	TGTGCCAGCAGCTTATCAGGGGGGGTCACCGGGGAGCTGTTTTTT
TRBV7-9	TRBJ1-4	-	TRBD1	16	CASSLGEGQRNEKLFF	TGTGCCAGCAGCTTAGGGGAGGGACAGCGGAATGAAAAACTGTTTTTT
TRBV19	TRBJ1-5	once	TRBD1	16	CASSPGGTGAVQPQHF	TGTGCCAGTAGCCCTGGAGGGACAGGGGCAGTTCAGCCCCAGCATTTT
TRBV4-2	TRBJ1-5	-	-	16	CASSQDRQGTNQPQHF	TGTGCCAGCAGCCAAGATCGGCAGGGGACAAATCAGCCCCAGCATTTT
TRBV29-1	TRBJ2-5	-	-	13	CSAEGTVQETQYF	TGCAGCGCCGAAGGAACGGTCCAAGAGACCCAGTACTTC
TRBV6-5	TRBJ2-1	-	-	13	CASSLSRGLNPFF	TGTGCCAGCAGCTTATCGAGGGGCTTAAATCCGTTCTTC
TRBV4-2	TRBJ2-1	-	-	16	CASSQDGGTAYNEQFF	TGTGCCAGCAGCCAAGATGGGGGGACGGCCTACAATGAGCAGTTCTTC
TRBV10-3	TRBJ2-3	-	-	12	CATSPPGDTQYF	TGTGCCACCTCCCCGCCCGGAGATACGCAGTATTTT
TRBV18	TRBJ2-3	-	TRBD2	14	CASSLQAGGPMQYF	TGTGCCAGCTCACTCCAGGCGGGGGGGCCAATGCAGTATTTT
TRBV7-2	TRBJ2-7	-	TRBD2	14	CASSLVLADYEQYF	TGTGCCAGCAGCTTAGTACTAGCGGACTACGAGCAGTACTTC
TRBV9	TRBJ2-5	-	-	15	CASSVGLATGETQYF	TGTGCCAGCAGCGTAGGGCTAGCAACTGGAGAGACCCAGTACTTC
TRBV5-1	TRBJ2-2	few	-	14	CASSPAMRTGELFF	TGCGCCAGCAGCCCAGCTATGCGCACCGGGGAGCTGTTTTTT
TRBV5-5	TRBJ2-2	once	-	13	CASSSQLPGELFF	TGTGCCAGCAGCTCACAATTGCCCGGGGAGCTGTTTTTT